This T cell receptor beta chain was identified during a study of beta chain features in type 1 diabetes. Study-level results: Patients with type 1 diabetes showed fewer VDJ junction insertions and more deletions. Naive, central memory and Treg TCRB repertoires appeared more alike in patients than in healthy donors. All four CD4+ subsets of Type 1 diabetes patients contained TCRB CDR3s that were moderately but significantly shorter.

Central memory, naive, regulatory and stem cell-like memory CD4+ cells were sorted by CD45RO/CCR7/CD25/CD127/CD95/CD27. Every bit of the isolated RNA underwent reverse transcription, so sequencing read expressed TCRB transcripts. Naive, central memory and regulatory T cell samples came to a mean of approximately 3.6 million reads. The repertoire was sequenced with immunoSEQ multiplex PCR; TCRdb's copy has only in-frame clones and lacks some. The table has 350,000 to 400,000 clones, 10% to 15% seen once; the top ten hold 0.0085% to 0.012%. CDR1 KGHSH and CDR2 LQKENI come from the germline V gene. The V gene lost 3 bases and the J gene lost 3 bases, with 13 bases spanning the gap. The CDR3 covers 15 residues. In its sample, this clone was seen a few times. Its antigen is not known.

Specimen: naive CD4+ T cells from blood. This rearrangement joins TRBV18 to TRBJ2-3, with D maybe TRBD2 (6 bases). This clonotype was obtained from a woman aged 18-29 years with type 1 diabetes. In DNA, the CDR3 is TGTGCCAGCTCACCCCGACTAGTTGGAACAGATACGCAGTATTTT. Amino acid sequence: CASSPRLVGTDTQYF.